This TCR beta chain originates from a study of sequential checkpoint blockade in melanoma. Turning to the study itself: First-line arms were nivolumab then ipilimumab, or the reverse, randomized 1:1.

Here immunoSEQ multiplex PCR was the method, and the copy in TCRdb shows in-frame clones only, minus some. This sample has 40,000 or so clones, with more than 80% found just once. CDR1 is MGHRA, CDR2 YSYEKL, per germline. Trimming stripped 0 bases from V and 2 bases from J, with 11 bases between. This CDR3 has 15 residues. Noted treatment: randomized to nivolumab then ipilimumab (arm A) or the reverse (arm B). Sequencing was performed on CD8+ T cells sorted from blood (inferred from file names), taken from a patient given nivolumab and ipilimumab in sequence. This sequence joins TRBV4-1 and TRBJ2-7, with a weak D call TRBD1 (5 bases). The receptor was isolated from a human donor with melanoma. The DNA of the CDR3 is TGCGCCAGCAGCCAAGATTTCAGGGCTACCTACGAGCAGTACGTC. Protein product: CASSQDFRATYEQYV.